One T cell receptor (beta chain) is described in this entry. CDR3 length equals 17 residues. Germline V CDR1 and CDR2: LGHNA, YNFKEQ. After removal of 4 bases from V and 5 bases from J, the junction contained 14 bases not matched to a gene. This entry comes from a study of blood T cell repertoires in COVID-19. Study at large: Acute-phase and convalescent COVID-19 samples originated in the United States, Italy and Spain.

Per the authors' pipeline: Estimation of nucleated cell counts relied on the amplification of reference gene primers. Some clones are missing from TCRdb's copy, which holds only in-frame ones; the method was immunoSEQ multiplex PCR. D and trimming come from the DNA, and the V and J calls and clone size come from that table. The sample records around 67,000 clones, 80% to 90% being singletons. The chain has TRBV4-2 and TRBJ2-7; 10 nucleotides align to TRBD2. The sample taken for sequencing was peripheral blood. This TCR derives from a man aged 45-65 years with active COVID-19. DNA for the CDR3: TGTGCCAGCAGCCCCCGGGGATTAGCGGGAGGACGCGACGAGCAGTACTTC. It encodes CASSPRGLAGGRDEQYF.